This T cell receptor beta chain was retrieved from a study of read filtering for tumor transcriptome and immune sequencing. The wider study: R-ISS stage counts were under ten for I, about 17 for II, roughly seven for III.

Every patient had bone marrow sampled while the disease was active. CDR3 length: 15 residues. Looked up from germline, CDR1 is MDHEN and CDR2 is SYDVKM. From approximately 430 ng of RNA, a library with molecular barcoded alpha/delta and beta/gamma adaptors was made. TCRdb recomputed calls from the reads with MiXCR, one row per CDR3 protein. The table has about 93,000 distinct CDR3 sequences, roughly 21% seen once. This clonotype was counted a few times. The junction does not match germline at one end; this may be a read error. What was sequenced was a population of CD138-negative cells sorted from bone marrow. The receptor was derived from a donor aged 40 or older with multiple myeloma. V and J are TRBV28 and TRBJ2-7, with 9 bases lining up with TRBD1. The CDR3 coding sequence is TGTGCCAGCAGTTTAAGGACAGGGGTAGAGGGAGTAGTGGACTTC. This translates into CASSLRTGVEGVVDF.